One and the same sample provided the 7 T cell receptor beta chains below, sequenced in a study of shared clonotypes between healthy human individuals. The method was immunoSEQ multiplex PCR; TCRdb's version includes in-frame clones alone and lacks a portion of them. The repertoire has some 1.4 million clones, around 95% of them found once; the top ten carry 1.2%. The sequenced material came from naive CD4+ T cells sorted from blood. The subset was: CD45RA+ positively selected. Source of these receptors: a man younger than 45 in good health.

The V and J genes are TRBV23-1 and TRBJ1-1; D is perhaps TRBD1 (6 bases). TRBV23-1 carries the ORF label, with uncertain function. V was cut by 3 bases and J by 4 bases, with 18 bases left in between. The CDR3 totals 16 residues. The CDR3 DNA sequence: TGCGCCAGCAGTCACGGGGACACGGCACGAGGCACTGAAGCTTTCTTT. It yields the protein CASSHGDTARGTEAFF.

The chain combines TRBV5-4 with TRBJ2-7, with D unclear. Trimming pared 2 bases from V and 5 bases from J, leaving 11 bases between. This CDR3 contains 13 residues. Germline V gene sequence: CDR1 SGHNT, CDR2 YYREEE (reference sequence). DNA of the CDR3: TGTGCCAGCAGCTTCGAGATTGAGAACGAGCAGTACTTC. Its protein product is CASSFEIENEQYF.

The gene calls are TRBV7-2 and TRBJ2-2; 8 positions agree with TRBD1. CDR1 and CDR2 from the germline V gene are SGHTA and FQGNSA. There are 15 residues in the CDR3. J was trimmed by 5 bases and V by 5 bases; bases with no gene match: 7. The chain's CDR3 is CASSPRTGWTGELFF. The CDR3 DNA reads as TGTGCCAGCAGCCCCAGGACAGGGTGGACCGGGGAGCTGTTTTTT.

The CDR3 DNA reads TGTGCCAGCCGAAGGGGGCAATTCTACGAGCAGTACTTC. It encodes CASRRGQFYEQYF. V gene TRBV28 combines with J gene TRBJ2-7; TRBD1 matches 7 bases. J was trimmed by 3 bases and V by 8 bases; bases with no gene match: 7. The CDR3 extends over 13 amino acids. From germline, CDR1 is MDHEN and CDR2 SYDVKM.

The gene calls are TRBV7-2 and TRBJ2-3; the match to TRBD2 covers 8 bases. The V and J ends lost 5 bases and 0 bases, in that order; junction bases with no gene match: 13. The germline gives CDR1 SGHTA, CDR2 FQGNSA. This CDR3 comprises 18 residues. In DNA, the CDR3 is TGTGCCAGCAGCCGTACCCCTCTAGCGGGCTCTAGCACAGATACGCAGTATTTT. As protein: CASSRTPLAGSSTDTQYF.

J is TRBJ1-5 and V is TRBV6-6; 12 bases match TRBD1. This CDR3 region has 16 residues. Germline V gene data show CDR1 as MNHNY and CDR2 as SVGAGI (reference sequence). V gave up 6 bases and J gave up 5 bases; unmatched junction bases: 8. The CDR3 loop is CASRLSGTGGHQPQHF. The CDR3 DNA follows: TGTGCCAGCAGATTATCCGGGACAGGGGGCCATCAGCCCCAGCATTTT.

A single count supports this clone. This sequence joins TRBV5-5 and TRBJ2-3; D gene unclear. Looked up from germline, CDR1 is SGHKS and CDR2 is YYEKEE (reference sequence). CDR3 length equals 14 residues. V lost 5 bases, J lost 0 bases, and 10 bases lay in between. CDR3 nucleotides: TGTGCCAGCAGTCCCGTGGCTAGCACAGATACGCAGTATTTT. Translating gives CASSPVASTDTQYF.